The present T cell receptor (beta chain) was sequenced within a study of T cell repertoires in cytomegalovirus infection. There are a few counts of this clonotype. The antigen remains undetermined. TCRdb fed the reads into MiXCR, producing one record per CDR3 protein. The sample includes 300,000 to 400,000 distinct CDR3 sequences, about a sixth of them seen just once. CDR3 length: 16 amino acids. V lost 1 base to trimming and J lost 4 bases, with 15 bases between them. Germline CDR1 and CDR2: SGHDT and YYEEEE. Findings and limits, study-wide: Based on cumulative public TCR beta family frequency, carriers of CMV plus the relevant HLA were identified.

Sequenced sample: PBMCs. This rearrangement joins TRBV5-6 to TRBJ1-3; D uncertain. The clonotype comes from a human donor in good health (CMV status not recorded). Some clones in this sample may be carry-over from other donors' samples. CDR3 sequence: CASSLPQEPVGNTIYF. The CDR3 DNA reads as TGTGCCAGCAGCTTGCCCCAGGAGCCGGTGGGAAACACCATATATTTT.